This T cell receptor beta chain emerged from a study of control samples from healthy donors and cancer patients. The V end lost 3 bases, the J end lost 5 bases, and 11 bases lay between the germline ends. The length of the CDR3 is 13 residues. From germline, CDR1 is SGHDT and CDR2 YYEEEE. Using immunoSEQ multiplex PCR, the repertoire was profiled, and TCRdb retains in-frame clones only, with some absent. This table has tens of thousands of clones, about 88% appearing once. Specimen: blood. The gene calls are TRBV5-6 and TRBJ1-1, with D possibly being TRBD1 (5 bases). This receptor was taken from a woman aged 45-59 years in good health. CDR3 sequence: CASSWDVGTEAFF. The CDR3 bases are TGTGCCAGCAGCTGGGACGTGGGGACTGAAGCTTTCTTT.